This T cell receptor (beta chain) was recorded in a study of blood T cell repertoires in COVID-19. Germline loops: CDR1 LNHNV, CDR2 YYDKDF (reference sequence). The trim removed 1 base at V and 6 bases at J, leaving 5 bases unmatched. This CDR3 comprises 14 residues. The study drew participants aged about 18 to 90 years from roughly 25 US areas. Original handling: By means of reference gene primer amplification, nucleated cell counts were estimated. Generated by immunoSEQ multiplex PCR, the TCRdb table keeps only in-frame clones and is missing some. D and trimming were read from the DNA, whereas the V and J calls and clone size are those reported in that table. This repertoire shows some 250,000 clones, roughly 90% found once; its top ten account for approximately 9%.

This chain connects TRBV15 to TRBJ2-7, with TRBD1 matching 8 bases. This receptor was obtained from a man between 35 and 55 years old who had recovered from COVID-19. The sequencing input was PBMCs or T cells enriched from blood (not recorded which). The CDR3 loop is CATSRVQGVSEQYF. CDR3 sequence (DNA): TGTGCCACCAGCAGAGTACAGGGGGTGTCCGAGCAGTACTTC.